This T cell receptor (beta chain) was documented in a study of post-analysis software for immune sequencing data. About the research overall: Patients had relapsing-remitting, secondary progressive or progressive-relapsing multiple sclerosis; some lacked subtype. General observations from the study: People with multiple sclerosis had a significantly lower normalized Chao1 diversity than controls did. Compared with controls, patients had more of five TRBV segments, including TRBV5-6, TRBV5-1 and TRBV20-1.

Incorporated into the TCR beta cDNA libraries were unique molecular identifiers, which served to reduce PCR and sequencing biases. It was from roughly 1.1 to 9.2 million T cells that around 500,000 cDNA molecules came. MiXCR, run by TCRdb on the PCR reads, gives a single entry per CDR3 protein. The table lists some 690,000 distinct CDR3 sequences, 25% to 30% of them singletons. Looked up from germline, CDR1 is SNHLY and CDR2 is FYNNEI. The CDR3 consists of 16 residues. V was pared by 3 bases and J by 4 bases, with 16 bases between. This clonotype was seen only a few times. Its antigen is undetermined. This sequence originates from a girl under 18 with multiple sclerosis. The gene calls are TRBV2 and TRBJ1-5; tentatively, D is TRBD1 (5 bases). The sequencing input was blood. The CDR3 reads CASSELWGIGNQPQHF. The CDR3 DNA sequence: TGTGCCAGCAGTGAGCTTTGGGGGATTGGGAATCAGCCCCAGCATTTT.